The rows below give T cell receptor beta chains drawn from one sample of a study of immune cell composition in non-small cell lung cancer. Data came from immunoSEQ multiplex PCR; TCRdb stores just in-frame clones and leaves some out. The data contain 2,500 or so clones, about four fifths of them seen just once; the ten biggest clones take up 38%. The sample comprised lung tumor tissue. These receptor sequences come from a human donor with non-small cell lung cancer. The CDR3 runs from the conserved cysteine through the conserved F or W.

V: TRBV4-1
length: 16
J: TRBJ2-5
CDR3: CASSQVWRQGQETQYF

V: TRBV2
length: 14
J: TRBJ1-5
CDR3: CASSEGLLYRPQHF

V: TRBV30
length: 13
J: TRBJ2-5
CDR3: CAWSPGTQETQYF

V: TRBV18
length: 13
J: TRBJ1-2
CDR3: CASSPEGAVGYTF

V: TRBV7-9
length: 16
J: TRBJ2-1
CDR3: CASSLSTSGRRYEQFF

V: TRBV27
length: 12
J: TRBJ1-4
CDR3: CASSRYNEKLFF

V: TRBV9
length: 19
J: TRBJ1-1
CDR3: CASSATPTAGLTRHTEAFF

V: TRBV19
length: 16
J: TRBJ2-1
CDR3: CASSIGTGVSYNEQFF

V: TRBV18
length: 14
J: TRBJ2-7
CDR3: CASSGRQGVYEQYF

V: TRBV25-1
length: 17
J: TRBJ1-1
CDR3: CASSELRGGAERTEAFF

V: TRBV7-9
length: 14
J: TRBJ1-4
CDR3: CASSLTGANEKLFF

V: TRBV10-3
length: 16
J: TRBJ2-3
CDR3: CAISEGASGSTDTQYF

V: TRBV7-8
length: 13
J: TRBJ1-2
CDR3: CASSRTGSRGYTF

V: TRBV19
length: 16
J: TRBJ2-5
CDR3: CASSIRIIGSQETQYF

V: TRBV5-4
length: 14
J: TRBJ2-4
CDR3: CASSPAGTKNIQYF

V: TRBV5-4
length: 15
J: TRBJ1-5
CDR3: CASSLLPGGNQPQHF

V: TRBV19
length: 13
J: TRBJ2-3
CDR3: CASTSGRTDTQYF

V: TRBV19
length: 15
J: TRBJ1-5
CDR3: CASSPGQGRNQPQHF

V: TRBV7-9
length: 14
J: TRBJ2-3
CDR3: CASSIGGDTDTQYF

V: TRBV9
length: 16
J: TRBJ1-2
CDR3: CASSVATGAPNYGYTF

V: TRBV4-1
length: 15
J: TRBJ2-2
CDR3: CASSQESRNTGELFF

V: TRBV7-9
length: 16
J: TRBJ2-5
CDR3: CASSPNLGWAQETQYF

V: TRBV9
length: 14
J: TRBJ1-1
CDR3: CASSAGQGNTEAFF

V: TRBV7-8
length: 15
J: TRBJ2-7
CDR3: CASSGAPSGSFEQYF

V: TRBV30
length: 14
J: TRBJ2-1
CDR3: CAWRKAGPDNEQFF

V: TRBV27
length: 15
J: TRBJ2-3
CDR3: CASSVSSGSGNTQYF

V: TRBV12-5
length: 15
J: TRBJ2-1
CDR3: CASGLGQGALNEQFF

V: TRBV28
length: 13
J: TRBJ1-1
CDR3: CASSLGRDTEAFF

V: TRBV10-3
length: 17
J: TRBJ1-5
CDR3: CAISESPQKYSNQPQHF

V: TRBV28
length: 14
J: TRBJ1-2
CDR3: CASSWTRVFYGYTF

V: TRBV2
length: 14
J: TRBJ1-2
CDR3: CASSGTGDMDGYTF

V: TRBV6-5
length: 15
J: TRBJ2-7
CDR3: CASSSLRTRENEQYF

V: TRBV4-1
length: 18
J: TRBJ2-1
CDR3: CASSQAPALAGGYNEQFF

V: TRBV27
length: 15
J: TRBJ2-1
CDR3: CASRSGSYFVDEQFF

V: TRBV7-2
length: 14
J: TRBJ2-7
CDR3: CASSLRGGSYEQYF

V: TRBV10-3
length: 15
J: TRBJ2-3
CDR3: CAISESDSQLDTQYF

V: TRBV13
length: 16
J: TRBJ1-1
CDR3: CASSQLQGAVNTEAFF

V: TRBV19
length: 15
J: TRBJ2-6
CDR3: CASINRFSGANVLTF

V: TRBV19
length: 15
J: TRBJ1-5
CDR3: CASSMSQGRNQPQHF

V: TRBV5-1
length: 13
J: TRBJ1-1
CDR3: CASSSQGNTEAFF

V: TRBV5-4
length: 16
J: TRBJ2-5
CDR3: CASSLSQGGPWETQYF

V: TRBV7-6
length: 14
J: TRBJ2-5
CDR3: CASSSTGAGETQYF

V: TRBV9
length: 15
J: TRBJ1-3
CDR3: CASSGWDIGGNTIYF

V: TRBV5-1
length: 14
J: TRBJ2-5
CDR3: CASSLTGDEETQYF

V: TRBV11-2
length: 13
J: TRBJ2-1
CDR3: CASSRAGGNEQFF

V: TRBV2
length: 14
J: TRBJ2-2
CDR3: CASGRGTNTGELFF

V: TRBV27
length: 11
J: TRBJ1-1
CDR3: CASRFRAEAFF

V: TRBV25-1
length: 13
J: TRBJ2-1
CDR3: CASTGLAGVEQFF

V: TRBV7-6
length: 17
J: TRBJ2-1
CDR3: CASSLAVTSGGRGEQFF

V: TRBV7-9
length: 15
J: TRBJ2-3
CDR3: CASSSLGVVTDTQYF

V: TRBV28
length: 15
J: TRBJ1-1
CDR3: CASSLFAAGNTEAFF

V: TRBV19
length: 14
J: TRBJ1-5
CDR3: CASNDRASNQPQHF